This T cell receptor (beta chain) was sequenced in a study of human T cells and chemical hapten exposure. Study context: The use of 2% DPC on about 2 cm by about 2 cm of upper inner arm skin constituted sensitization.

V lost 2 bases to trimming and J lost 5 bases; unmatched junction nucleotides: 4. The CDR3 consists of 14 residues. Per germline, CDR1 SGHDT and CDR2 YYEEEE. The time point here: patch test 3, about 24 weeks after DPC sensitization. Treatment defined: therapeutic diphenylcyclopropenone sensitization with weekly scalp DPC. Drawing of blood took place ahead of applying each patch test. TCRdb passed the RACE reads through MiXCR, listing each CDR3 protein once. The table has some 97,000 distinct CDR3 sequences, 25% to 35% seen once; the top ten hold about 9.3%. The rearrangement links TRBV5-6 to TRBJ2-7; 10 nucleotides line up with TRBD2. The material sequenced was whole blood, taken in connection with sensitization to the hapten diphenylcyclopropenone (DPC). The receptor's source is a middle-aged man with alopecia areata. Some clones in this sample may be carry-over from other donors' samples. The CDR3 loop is CASSFALAGDEQYF. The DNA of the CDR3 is TGTGCCAGCAGCTTTGCGCTAGCGGGAGACGAGCAGTACTTC.